This TCR beta chain was obtained from a study of T cells of healthy individuals. The germline CDR1 and CDR2 sequences are SGHNT and YYREEE (reference sequence). CDR3 size: 12 residues. V lost 2 bases and J 3 bases, leaving 5 bases between the germline ends. TCRdb re-derived calls from the 5' RACE reads in MiXCR, one entry per CDR3 protein. This sample has 65,000 to 90,000 distinct CDR3 sequences, with more than 5% found just once. The chain uses TRBV5-4 and TRBJ1-1; D gene unclear. The TCR sequence derives from a female donor in good health. The CDR3 loop reads CASSFHDTEAFF. CDR3 coding DNA: TGTGCCAGCAGCTTCCACGACACTGAAGCTTTCTTT.